The source of this TCR beta chain is a study of shared clonotypes between healthy human individuals. The repertoire was sequenced with immunoSEQ multiplex PCR; TCRdb's copy has only in-frame clones and lacks some. The sample yields over a million clones, about 76% seen once. The germline V gene has CDR1 LNHDA and CDR2 SQIVND (reference sequence). J was trimmed by 6 bases and V by 6 bases; bases with no gene match: 9. The CDR3 extends over 15 amino acids. V gene TRBV19 combines with J gene TRBJ1-5; 9 nucleotides agree with TRBD1. Sequencing was performed on memory CD4+ T cells sorted from blood. Subset denoted: CD45RA-negative fraction. The sequence was obtained from a man between 18 and 35 years old in good health. CDR3: CASSSGTGKLQPQHF. Written as DNA, the CDR3 is TGTGCCAGTAGCTCCGGGACAGGGAAGCTTCAGCCCCAGCATTTT.